This entry is about one T cell receptor (beta chain). Primed by a sample-barcoded 5' primer and a J-beta primer mix, a second PCR proceeded for roughly 7 to 12 cycles. A template-switch adaptor containing 12 random nucleotides labeled each cDNA molecule. Via MiXCR, TCRdb re-called the 5' RACE reads, giving one row per CDR3 protein. The sample records some 1.4 million distinct CDR3 sequences, 42% being singletons. In germline, CDR1 is MNHEY, CDR2 SVGAGI. Trimming pared 10 bases from V and 4 bases from J, leaving 11 bases between. The CDR3 has 13 residues. This sample stems from a study of blood T cells in healthy people across ages. Looking at the study overall: Template switching captured about one barcoded beta molecule per two T cells.

Collection of roughly 10 milliliters of peripheral blood was performed for each donor. Sequenced input: blood. This sequence originates from a woman in her late teens or twenties in good health. J is TRBJ2-6 and V is TRBV6-5, with unresolved D. DNA for the CDR3: TGTGCCACTCAGAGAGACGGGGCCAACGTCCTGACTTTC. Residues: CATQRDGANVLTF.